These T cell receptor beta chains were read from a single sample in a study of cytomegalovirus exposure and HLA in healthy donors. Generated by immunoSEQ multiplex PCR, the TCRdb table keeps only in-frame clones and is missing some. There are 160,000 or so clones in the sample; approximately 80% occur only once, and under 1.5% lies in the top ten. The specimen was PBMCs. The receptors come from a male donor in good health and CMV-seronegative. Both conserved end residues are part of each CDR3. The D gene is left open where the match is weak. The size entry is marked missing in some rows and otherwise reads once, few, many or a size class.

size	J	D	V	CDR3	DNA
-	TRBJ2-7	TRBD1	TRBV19	CASSLTSGTGSEQYF	TGTGCCAGTAGTCTGACTTCCGGGACAGGGAGCGAGCAGTACTTC
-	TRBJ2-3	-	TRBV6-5	CASGFQGEADTQYF	TGTGCCAGCGGATTTCAGGGGGAGGCAGATACGCAGTATTTT
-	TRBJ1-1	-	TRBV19	CASSIGRGTEAFF	TGTGCCAGTAGTATCGGCAGGGGCACTGAAGCTTTCTTT
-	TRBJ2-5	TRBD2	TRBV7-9	CASSLSVGGEETQYF	TGTGCCAGCAGCTTATCGGTGGGGGGGGAAGAGACCCAGTACTTC
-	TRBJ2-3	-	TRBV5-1	CASSPTPTGSTDTQYF	TGCGCCAGCAGCCCAACCCCTACTGGTAGCACAGATACGCAGTATTTT
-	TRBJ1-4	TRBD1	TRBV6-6	CASSRHLGQGNEKLFF	TGTGCCAGCAGCCGCCATTTGGGACAGGGGAATGAAAAACTGTTTTTT
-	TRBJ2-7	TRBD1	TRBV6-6	CASSLRTGVSYEQYF	TGTGCCAGCAGTTTGCGGACAGGGGTATCCTACGAGCAGTACTTC
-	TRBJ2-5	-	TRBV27	CASRSIQTETQYF	TGTGCCAGCAGGAGTATCCAAACAGAGACCCAGTACTTC
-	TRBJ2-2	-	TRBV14	CASSSYSGDDTGELFF	TGTGCCAGCAGCTCATACTCCGGGGATGACACCGGGGAGCTGTTTTTT
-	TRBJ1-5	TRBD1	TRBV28	CASSLGQGSQPQHF	TGTGCCAGCAGTCTAGGACAGGGTTCTCAGCCCCAGCATTTT
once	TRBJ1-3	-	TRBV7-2	CASSSQAGGNTIYF	TGTGCCAGCAGCTCCCAAGCAGGGGGAAACACCATATATTTT
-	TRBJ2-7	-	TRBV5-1	CASSLPGAPYEQYF	TGCGCCAGCAGCTTACCAGGGGCCCCCTACGAGCAGTACTTC
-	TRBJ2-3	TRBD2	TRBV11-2	CASSFLTSGSTDTQYF	TGTGCCAGCAGCTTCCTGACTAGCGGCTCCACAGATACGCAGTATTTT
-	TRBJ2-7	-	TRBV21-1	CASSPRIAHYEQYF	TGTGCCAGCAGCCCCCGCATAGCGCACTACGAGCAGTACTTC
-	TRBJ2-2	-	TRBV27	CASSLSTGPNTGELFF	TGTGCCAGCAGTTTATCAACTGGGCCGAACACCGGGGAGCTGTTTTTT
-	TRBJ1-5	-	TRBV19	CASSRGLTNQPQHF	TGTGCCAGTAGTCGAGGACTTACGAATCAGCCCCAGCATTTT
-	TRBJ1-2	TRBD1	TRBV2	CASSGQGPTNYGYTF	TGTGCCAGCAGTGGACAGGGGCCCACTAACTATGGCTACACCTTC
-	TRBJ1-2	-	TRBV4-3	CASGGGGNNIYGYTF	TGCGCCAGCGGGGGAGGCGGGAACAACATCTATGGCTACACCTTC
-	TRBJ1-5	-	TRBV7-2	CASSLRGRQPQHF	TGTGCCAGCAGCTTGAGAGGGCGTCAGCCCCAGCATTTT
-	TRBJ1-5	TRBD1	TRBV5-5	CASSSTGGWQPQHF	TGTGCCAGCAGTTCCACAGGGGGCTGGCAGCCCCAGCATTTT
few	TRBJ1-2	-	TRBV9	CASSVGGGAGYGYTF	TGTGCCAGCAGCGTAGGTGGAGGGGCGGGCTATGGCTACACCTTC
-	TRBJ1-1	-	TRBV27	CASSLLGGNTEAFF	TGTGCCAGCAGTTTGTTGGGGGGGAACACTGAAGCTTTCTTT
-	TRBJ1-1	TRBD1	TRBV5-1	CASSLQGQGANTEAFF	TGCGCCAGCAGCCTACAAGGACAGGGGGCGAACACTGAAGCTTTCTTT
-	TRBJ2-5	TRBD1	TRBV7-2	CASSLGTGLETQYF	TGTGCCAGCAGCTTAGGGACAGGGTTGGAGACCCAGTACTTC
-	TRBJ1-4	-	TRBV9	CASSAQGLNNEKLFF	TGTGCCAGCAGCGCCCAAGGACTGAATAATGAAAAACTGTTTTTT
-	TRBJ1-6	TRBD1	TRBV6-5	CASSYSDRGDSPLHF	TGTGCCAGCAGTTACTCGGACAGGGGGGATTCACCCCTCCACTTT
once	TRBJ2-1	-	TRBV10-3	CAISGIGFSNEQFF	TGTGCCATCAGTGGAATCGGGTTCTCTAATGAGCAGTTCTTC
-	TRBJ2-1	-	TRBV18	CASSPATYNEQFF	TGTGCCAGCTCACCCGCTACCTACAATGAGCAGTTCTTC
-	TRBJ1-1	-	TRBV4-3	CASSQGGNTEAFF	TGCGCCAGCAGCCAAGGCGGGAACACTGAAGCTTTCTTT
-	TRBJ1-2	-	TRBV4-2	CASSQEGNGYTF	TGTGCCAGCAGCCAGGAGGGTAACGGCTACACCTTC
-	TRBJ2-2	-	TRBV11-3	CASRFPQGSSNTGELFF	TGTGCCAGCAGATTCCCTCAGGGCAGCTCGAACACCGGGGAGCTGTTTTTT
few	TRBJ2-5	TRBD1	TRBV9	CASSRISGTGETQYF	TGTGCCAGCAGCCGGATCTCCGGGACAGGAGAGACCCAGTACTTC
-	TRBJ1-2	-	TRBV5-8	CASSPGWVHGYTF	TGTGCCAGCAGCCCGGGATGGGTCCATGGCTACACCTTC
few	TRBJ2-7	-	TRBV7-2	CASSLDPSSYEQYF	TGTGCCAGCAGCTTAGATCCTAGCTCCTACGAGCAGTACTTC
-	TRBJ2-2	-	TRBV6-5	CAAARANTGELFF	TGTGCCGCAGCGCGGGCGAACACCGGGGAGCTGTTTTTT
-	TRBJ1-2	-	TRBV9	CASTPLEGSYGYTF	TGTGCCAGCACCCCACTTGAGGGAAGCTATGGCTACACCTTC
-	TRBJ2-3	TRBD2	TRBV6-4	CASSPSGSADTQYF	TGTGCCAGCAGCCCTAGCGGGAGCGCAGATACGCAGTATTTT
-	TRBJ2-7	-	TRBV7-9	CASSSQEGRNSYEQYF	TGTGCCAGCAGCTCCCAGGAAGGGAGAAACTCCTACGAGCAGTACTTC
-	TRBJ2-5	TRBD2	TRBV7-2	CASSLPRGGRGETQYF	TGTGCCAGCAGCCTACCCAGGGGCGGGAGGGGAGAGACCCAGTACTTC
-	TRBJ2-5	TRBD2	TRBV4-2	CASSRRLAGFQETQYF	TGTGCCAGCAGCCGTAGACTAGCGGGGTTTCAAGAGACCCAGTACTTC
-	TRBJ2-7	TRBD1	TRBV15	CATSIYPPGQGGNEQYF	TGTGCCACCAGCATCTACCCCCCGGGACAGGGAGGGAACGAGCAGTACTTC
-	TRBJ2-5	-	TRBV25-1	CASSEGQQETQYF	TGTGCCAGCAGTGAAGGACAGCAAGAGACCCAGTACTTC
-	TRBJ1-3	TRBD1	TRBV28	CASSMGTGYTIYF	TGTGCCAGCAGTATGGGGACAGGGTACACCATATATTTT
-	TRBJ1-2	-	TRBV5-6	CASSYPDNLGYTF	TGTGCCAGCAGCTACCCGGACAATCTTGGCTACACCTTC
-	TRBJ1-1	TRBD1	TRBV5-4	CASSPHGQGSTEAFF	TGTGCCAGCAGCCCGCATGGACAGGGAAGCACTGAAGCTTTCTTT
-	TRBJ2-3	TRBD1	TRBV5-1	CASSRGQFSTDTQYF	TGCGCCAGCAGCCGGGGACAGTTTAGCACAGATACGCAGTATTTT
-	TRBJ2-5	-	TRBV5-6	CASSSYTGMGETQYF	TGTGCCAGCAGTTCCTACACAGGGATGGGGGAGACCCAGTACTTC
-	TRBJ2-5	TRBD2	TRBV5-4	CASSFSGSRETQYF	TGTGCCAGCAGCTTTAGCGGGAGTAGAGAGACCCAGTACTTC
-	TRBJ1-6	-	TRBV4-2	CASSQGSPLHF	TGTGCCAGCAGCCAGGGCTCACCCCTCCACTTT
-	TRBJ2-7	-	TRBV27	CASSLSALARGNEQYF	TGTGCCAGCAGTTTAAGTGCGCTCGCTAGAGGAAACGAGCAGTACTTC
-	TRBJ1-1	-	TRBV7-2	CASSLLARRNSELPEAFF	TGTGCCAGCAGCTTATTAGCACGGAGAAATTCGGAATTGCCTGAAGCTTTCTTT
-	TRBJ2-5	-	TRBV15	CATSRDFGPLQETQYF	TGTGCCACCAGCAGAGATTTTGGGCCACTCCAAGAGACCCAGTACTTC
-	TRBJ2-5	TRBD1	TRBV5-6	CASSGTGVNLQTQYF	TGTGCCAGCAGCGGGACAGGGGTTAATCTGCAGACCCAGTACTTC
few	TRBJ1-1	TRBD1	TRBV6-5	CASRPPKGANTEAFF	TGTGCCAGCAGGCCGCCTAAGGGGGCGAACACTGAAGCTTTCTTT
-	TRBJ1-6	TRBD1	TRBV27	CASSSRDRDYNSPLHF	TGTGCCAGCAGTTCCCGGGACAGAGACTATAATTCACCCCTCCACTTT
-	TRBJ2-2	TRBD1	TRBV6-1	CASSEATGGYTGELFF	TGTGCCAGCAGTGAAGCGACAGGGGGATACACCGGGGAGCTGTTTTTT
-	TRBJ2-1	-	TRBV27	CASSLSPGDYNEQFF	TGTGCCAGCAGTTTATCGCCAGGGGACTACAATGAGCAGTTCTTC
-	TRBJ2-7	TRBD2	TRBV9	CASSVGVGGSYEQYF	TGTGCCAGCAGCGTAGGGGTGGGGGGGAGCTACGAGCAGTACTTC
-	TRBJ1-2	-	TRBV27	CASSFWDNFNYGYTF	TGTGCCAGCAGTTTTTGGGACAATTTTAACTATGGCTACACCTTC
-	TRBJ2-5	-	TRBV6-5	CASSYNPGGETQYF	TGTGCCAGCAGTTACAACCCCGGCGGGGAGACCCAGTACTTC